This T cell receptor (beta chain) appears in the sequencing data of a study of T-cell memory formation after mild COVID-19. Study in general: Clusters of TCRs were largely donor specific. Findings of the study overall: The CD4+ clones that contracted clustered mainly within CM and EM, and the CD8+ clones concentrated in EMRA. Clones from the second wave (peaking day 37) had unconfirmed SARS-CoV-2 specificity. Some SARS-CoV-2-responding clones were already detected in memory before infection.

TCRdb passed the 5' RACE reads through MiXCR, listing each CDR3 protein once. The repertoire has under 700,000 distinct CDR3 sequences, approximately 20% of them found once; the top ten carry roughly an eighth. As to this clonotype: Its matching antigen is unknown.

The CDR3 spans 15 residues. The V gene lost 1 base and the J gene lost 4 bases, with 13 bases spanning the gap. CDR1 and CDR2 (germline): LNHDA, SQIVND (reference sequence). This sequence originates from an adult woman who had mild COVID-19 (a few samples of this study predate the infection). Cell type and time point are not known. Sequenced: PBMCs or a T cell subset sorted from them (not recorded which). This sequence joins TRBV19 and TRBJ1-2; TRBD1 is a possible D gene (5 bases). CDR3 region: CASSIGHTGSYGYTF. CDR3 bases: TGTGCCAGTAGTATAGGTCACACAGGAAGCTATGGCTACACCTTC.